These 27 T cell receptor beta chains came from one sample sequenced in a study of blood T cell repertoires in COVID-19. TCRdb keeps only in-frame clones here, not all; method: immunoSEQ multiplex PCR. This sample carries 65,000 to 75,000 clones, around 81% of them seen once, and the ten largest clones take about 4.3%. The specimen sequenced was peripheral blood. The receptor source for this set is a woman aged 60 to 75 with acute or convalescent COVID-19.

V and J are TRBV9 and TRBJ1-6; weak D call: TRBD1 (6 bases). Trimming removed 2 bases at V and 7 bases at J, with 22 bases between. The CDR3 runs to 18 residues. The germline V gene encodes CDR1 SGDLS and CDR2 YYNGEE. The chain's CDR3 is CASSVKSGGAYENSPLHF. Here the CDR3 DNA reads TGTGCCAGCAGCGTTAAATCGGGGGGCGCTTATGAAAATTCACCCCTCCACTTT.

This rearrangement joins TRBV10-3 to TRBJ2-6; TRBD1 aligns across 7 bases. CDR3 size: 15 residues. The junction had 1 base not matched to a gene; V was cut back by 5 bases and J by 0 bases. In germline, CDR1 is ENHRY, CDR2 SYGVKD. The CDR3 region has the DNA TGTGCCATCAGTCCAGGGGGCTCTGGGGCCAACGTCCTGACTTTC. Protein: CAISPGGSGANVLTF.

V is TRBV27 and J is TRBJ1-2, with TRBD1 matching over 9 bases. CDR1 is MNHEY and CDR2 is SMNVEV in the germline V gene (reference sequence). This CDR3 is built from 15 residues. After removal of 8 bases from V and 8 bases from J, the junction contained 15 bases not matched to a gene. This chain's CDR3 is CASGSMTSTGGGYTF. The CDR3 DNA reads TGTGCCAGCGGATCGATGACCAGTACAGGGGGCGGCTACACCTTC.

V gene TRBV4-1 combines with J gene TRBJ2-1; 13 nucleotides align to TRBD2. V shed 0 bases and J 4 bases; nucleotides not matched to a gene: 15. This CDR3 has 21 amino acids. From germline, CDR1 is MGHRA and CDR2 YSYEKL. The CDR3 DNA is TGCGCCAGCAGCCAAGACTTTAAGACTAGCGGGGGGCCTTGGGGTTACAATGAGCAGTTCTTC. It codes for CASSQDFKTSGGPWGYNEQFF.

This rearrangement joins TRBV6-5 to TRBJ2-5, with 9 bases lining up with TRBD1. J lost 1 base, V lost 2 bases, and 2 bases had no gene match. Germline CDR1 MNHEY, CDR2 SVGAGI. The CDR3 runs 15 residues. This CDR3 reads CASSYDRGAQETQYF. Written as DNA, the CDR3 is TGTGCCAGCAGTTACGACAGGGGGGCCCAAGAGACCCAGTACTTC.

This rearrangement joins TRBV4-2 to TRBJ1-2; TRBD1 aligns across 7 bases. The germline CDR1 and CDR2 sequences are LGHNA and YNFKEQ. The CDR3 covers 15 residues. V shed 1 base, J shed 1 base, and the junction held 3 bases outside the gene matches. The CDR3 region is CASSQADRINYGYTF. CDR3 in DNA: TGTGCCAGCAGCCAAGCGGACAGGATTAACTATGGCTACACCTTC.

As for this clone: The identical CDR3 is also encoded by other nucleotide sequences in the sample. The chain recombines TRBV5-1 with TRBJ1-3, with a possible D match to TRBD1 (5 bases). This CDR3 contains 14 residues. Deletions cut 4 bases from V and 1 base from J, with 9 bases between. Germline assignment: CDR1 SGHRS and CDR2 YFSETQ. CDR3 in amino acids: CASSLTESGNTIYF. The CDR3 DNA follows: TGCGCCAGCAGCCTGACAGAATCTGGAAACACCATATATTTT.

The CDR3: CASTPGMGGYTF. The CDR3 nucleotides are TGTGCCAGTACCCCAGGGATGGGTGGCTACACCTTC. V is TRBV19 and J is TRBJ1-2; a possible D gene is TRBD1 (5 bases). The CDR3 length is 12 residues. Germline assignment: CDR1 LNHDA and CDR2 SQIVND (reference sequence). V lost 7 bases to trimming and J lost 7 bases, with 13 bases between them.

This clone was counted between two and nine times. One junction end disagrees with the germline gene, perhaps due to a read error. The J gene is TRBJ2-1, the V gene TRBV7-6; D is unclear. Germline values: CDR1 SGHVS, CDR2 FNYEAQ. This CDR3 spans 16 amino acids. The CDR3: CASSLPRSYSNNEQFF. The CDR3 bases are TGTGCCAGCAGCTTACCACGCTCTTACTCCAACAATGAGCAGTTCTTC.

CDR3 residues: CASSDRIFQPQHF. For the CDR3, the DNA is TGTGCCAGCAGCGACAGGATTTTCCAGCCCCAGCATTTT. The chain carries TRBV6-5 and TRBJ1-5, with TRBD1 as a possible D gene (6 bases). From germline, CDR1 is MNHEY and CDR2 SVGAGI. The V end lost 6 bases, the J end lost 7 bases, and 13 bases lay between the germline ends. The CDR3 covers 13 residues.

This clone was seen a single time. The rearrangement uses TRBV12-3 or TRBV12-4 and TRBJ2-7; unclear D gene. Trimming cost V 3 bases and J 2 bases, with 8 bases left between them. This CDR3 has 13 residues. The CDR3 reads CASSFLDPYEQYF. The CDR3 nucleotides read TGTGCCAGCAGTTTTCTAGACCCCTACGAGCAGTACTTC.

The chain has TRBV7-9 and TRBJ2-3; 12 bases align to TRBD1. CDR1 is SEHNR, CDR2 FQNEAQ, per germline (reference sequence). V shed 1 base and J 4 bases; nucleotides not matched to a gene: 3. This CDR3 has 16 amino acids. Here the CDR3 DNA reads TGTGCCAGCAGCTTAGGGGGGACAGGGGGCGCAGATACGCAGTATTTT. Amino acid sequence: CASSLGGTGGADTQYF.

This chain uses TRBV10-3 with TRBJ2-2; 12 bases line up with TRBD1. CDR3 length: 15 residues. The V gene's germline CDR1 is ENHRY and CDR2 SYGVKD. The V and J ends lost 10 bases and 6 bases, in that order; junction bases with no gene match: 9. The CDR3 sequence: CATEPGQGAAGELFF. CDR3 nucleotides: TGTGCCACCGAACCGGGACAGGGGGCCGCCGGGGAGCTGTTTTTT.

This clone was detected once. The chain joins TRBV7-9 to TRBJ2-5, with D unclear. Germline CDR1 SEHNR, CDR2 FQNEAQ (reference sequence). Trimming stripped 0 bases from V and 1 base from J, with 6 bases between. The CDR3 consists of 14 residues. CDR3 DNA sequence: TGTGCCAGCAGCTTAGCCCTTGTCCAAGAGACCCAGTACTTC. Translation: CASSLALVQETQYF.

This chain joins TRBV9 and TRBJ2-1, with TRBD2 matching 16 bases. CDR1 and CDR2 from the germline V gene are SGDLS and YYNGEE. CDR3 size: 16 residues. The trim removed 1 base at V and 14 bases at J, leaving 9 bases unmatched. The DNA of the CDR3 is TGTGCCAGCAGCGTATACTCCGGGACTAGCGGGGGGGCCGAGTTCTTC. Translating gives CASSVYSGTSGGAEFF.

A single count supports this clone. The CDR3 region has the DNA TGTGCCAGCAGCTTACAGGGCCAACAGCCCCAGCATTTT. Its protein is CASSLQGQQPQHF. The chain employs TRBV6-5 and TRBJ1-5, with a tentative D call TRBD1 (6 bases). The V and J ends lost 6 bases and 7 bases respectively, with 13 bases between them. The CDR3 extends over 13 amino acids. Germline V CDR1 and CDR2: MNHEY, SVGAGI.

This chain joins TRBV6-5 and TRBJ1-3; 10 nucleotides line up with TRBD1. Germline assignment: CDR1 MNHEY and CDR2 SVGAGI. The CDR3 totals 15 residues. With V trimmed by 4 bases and J by 4 bases, 4 bases remained unmatched. As DNA, the CDR3 is TGTGCCAGCAGTTTATCGGGACAGGGGGGAAACACCATATATTTT. Translated, it gives CASSLSGQGGNTIYF.

This clone has only one observation. This sequence joins TRBV7-9 and TRBJ1-1; TRBD1 matches at 10 bases. The CDR3 extends over 14 amino acids. Trimming took 6 bases from V and 4 from J; bases not matched to a gene: 5. Germline V gene lookup returns CDR1 SEHNR and CDR2 FQNEAQ (reference sequence). The CDR3 coding sequence is TGTGCCAGCAGGTGGGACAGGGGATCCACTGAAGCTTTCTTT. It is translated as CASRWDRGSTEAFF.

This chain connects TRBV6-2 or TRBV6-3 to TRBJ1-5; 7 bases fit TRBD1. The V and J ends lost 2 bases and 3 bases, in that order; junction bases with no gene match: 4. The length of the CDR3 is 15 residues. Germline CDR1 MNHEY, CDR2 SVGEGT. This CDR3 is CASSYRTGTNQPQHF. The CDR3, as DNA: TGTGCCAGCAGTTACCGGACAGGAACCAATCAGCCCCAGCATTTT.

This clone was found a few times. J is TRBJ2-1 and V is TRBV5-1; unclear D gene. The ends were cut back, 2 bases at V and 5 bases at J, with 11 bases in the middle. Germline V gives CDR1 SGHRS, CDR2 YFSETQ. This CDR3 region has 14 residues. The CDR3 nucleotides read TGCGCCAGCAGCTTTCTTCTCCAGAACAATGAGCAGTTCTTC. Amino acid sequence: CASSFLLQNNEQFF.

The genes are TRBV5-6 and TRBJ1-5; a possible D gene is TRBD1 (5 bases). The CDR3 has 16 amino acids. V shed 9 bases and J shed 5 bases, with 24 bases lying between them. Germline V gives CDR1 SGHDT, CDR2 YYEEEE. This CDR3 reads CATTPRGGVRDQPQHF. The DNA for the CDR3 is TGTGCCACCACCCCACGAGGAGGGGTAAGGGATCAGCCCCAGCATTTT.

The chain is built from TRBV12-3 or TRBV12-4 and TRBJ1-3, with D uncertain. The CDR3 has 13 amino acids. V gave up 6 bases and J gave up 4 bases, with 10 bases separating them. In DNA form, the CDR3 reads TGTGCCAGCAGCCTAAAAAAGGGAAACACCATATATTTT. This translates into CASSLKKGNTIYF.

The CDR3 sequence is CASGTGWGYTF. CDR3 sequence (DNA): TGTGCCAGCGGGACAGGCTGGGGCTACACCTTC. The chain has TRBV10-3 and TRBJ1-2, with 8 bases that match TRBD1. This CDR3 has 11 amino acids. The ends lost 10 bases at V and 8 bases at J; junction bases unmatched: 6. The germline V gene has CDR1 ENHRY and CDR2 SYGVKD.

This clone has a single count. The chain couples TRBV30 to TRBJ1-5, with 9 bases aligning to TRBD1. The germline V gene has CDR1 GTSNPN and CDR2 SVGIG (reference sequence). This CDR3 region has 14 residues. V dropped 3 bases and J dropped 7; count of bases not matched to a gene: 7. The CDR3 reads CAWSGTGNGQPQHF. CDR3 sequence (DNA): TGTGCCTGGAGCGGGACAGGGAACGGGCAGCCCCAGCATTTT.

The CDR3 sequence: CASNQGQRRRETQYF. The CDR3 DNA is TGTGCCAGCAACCAGGGACAGAGAAGACGAGAGACCCAGTACTTC. The chain couples TRBV6-6 to TRBJ2-5; TRBD1 matches 7 bases. CDR1 MNHNY and CDR2 SVGAGI come from the germline V gene (reference sequence). The CDR3 loop spans 15 amino acids. Germline trimming cut 7 bases from V and 4 bases from J; bases unmatched to any gene: 12.

This chain connects TRBV9 to TRBJ1-1; D might be TRBD1 (6 bases). V lost 4 bases, J lost 2 bases, and 18 bases lay in between. This CDR3 has 16 residues. Looked up from germline, CDR1 is SGDLS and CDR2 is YYNGEE. As DNA, the CDR3 is TGTGCCAGCAGCCCCCGTGGTCAGGGGCGAAACACTGAAGCTTTCTTT. This sequence encodes CASSPRGQGRNTEAFF.

The chain employs TRBV9 and TRBJ2-3, with unresolved D. V lost 0 bases and J lost 11, with 10 bases in between. Looked up from germline, CDR1 is SGDLS and CDR2 is YYNGEE. This CDR3 comprises 12 residues. In DNA, the CDR3 is TGTGCCAGCAGCGTAGATACGGGTGGGCAGTATTTT. Its protein product is CASSVDTGGQYF.